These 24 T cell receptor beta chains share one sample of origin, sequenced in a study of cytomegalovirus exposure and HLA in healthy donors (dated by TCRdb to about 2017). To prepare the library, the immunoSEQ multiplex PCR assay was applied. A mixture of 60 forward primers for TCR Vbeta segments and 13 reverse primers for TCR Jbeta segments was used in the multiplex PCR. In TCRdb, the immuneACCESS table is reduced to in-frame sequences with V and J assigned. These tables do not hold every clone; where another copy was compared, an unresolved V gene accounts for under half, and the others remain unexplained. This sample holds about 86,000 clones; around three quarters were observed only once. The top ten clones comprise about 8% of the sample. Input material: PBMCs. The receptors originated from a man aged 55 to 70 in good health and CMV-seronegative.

The CDR3 loop reads CASSQAGTSGGTDTQYF. The CDR3 DNA reads as TGTGCCAGCAGCCAAGCCGGGACTAGCGGGGGCACAGATACGCAGTATTTT. The chain recombines TRBV5-4 with TRBJ2-3; 13 bases align to TRBD2. The ends lost 4 bases at V and 1 base at J; junction bases unmatched: 6. The CDR3 is 17 residues long. Germline values: CDR1 SGHNT, CDR2 YYREEE (reference sequence).

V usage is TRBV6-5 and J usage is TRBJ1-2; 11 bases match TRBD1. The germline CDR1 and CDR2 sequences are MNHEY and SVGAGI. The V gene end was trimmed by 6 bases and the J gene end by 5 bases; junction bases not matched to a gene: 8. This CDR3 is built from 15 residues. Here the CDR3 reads CASSLGQGARYGYTF. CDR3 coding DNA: TGTGCCAGCAGCCTAGGACAGGGGGCTCGGTATGGCTACACCTTC.

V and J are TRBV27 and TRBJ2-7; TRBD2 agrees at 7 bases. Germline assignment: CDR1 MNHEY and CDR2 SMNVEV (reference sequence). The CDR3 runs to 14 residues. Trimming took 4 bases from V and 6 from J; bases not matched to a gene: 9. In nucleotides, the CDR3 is TGTGCCAGCAGTTACGGACTAGAGTTTGCCGAGCAGTACTTC. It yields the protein CASSYGLEFAEQYF.

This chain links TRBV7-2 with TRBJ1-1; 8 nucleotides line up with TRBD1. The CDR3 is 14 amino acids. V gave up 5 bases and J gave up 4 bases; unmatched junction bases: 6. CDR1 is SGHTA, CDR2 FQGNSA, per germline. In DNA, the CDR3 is TGTGCCAGCAGCCCAGGGACAGGCGCCACTGAAGCTTTCTTT. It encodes CASSPGTGATEAFF.

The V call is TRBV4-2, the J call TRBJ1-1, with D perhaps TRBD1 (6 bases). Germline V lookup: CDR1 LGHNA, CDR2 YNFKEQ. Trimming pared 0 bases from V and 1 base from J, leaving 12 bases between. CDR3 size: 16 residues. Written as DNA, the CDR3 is TGTGCCAGCAGCCAAGAGCTGGACAGCTCGAACACTGAAGCTTTCTTT. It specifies CASSQELDSSNTEAFF.

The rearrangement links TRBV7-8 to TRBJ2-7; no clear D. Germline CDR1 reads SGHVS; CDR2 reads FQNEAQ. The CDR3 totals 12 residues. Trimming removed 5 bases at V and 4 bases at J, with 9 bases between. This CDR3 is CASSLSLYEQYF. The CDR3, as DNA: TGTGCCAGCAGCCTTTCCCTGTACGAGCAGTACTTC.

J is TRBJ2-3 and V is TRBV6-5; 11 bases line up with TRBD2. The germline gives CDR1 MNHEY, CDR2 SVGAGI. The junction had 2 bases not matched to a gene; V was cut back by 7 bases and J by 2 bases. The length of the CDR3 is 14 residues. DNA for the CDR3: TGTGCCAGCAAACTAGCGGGAGCCACAGATACGCAGTATTTT. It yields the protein CASKLAGATDTQYF.

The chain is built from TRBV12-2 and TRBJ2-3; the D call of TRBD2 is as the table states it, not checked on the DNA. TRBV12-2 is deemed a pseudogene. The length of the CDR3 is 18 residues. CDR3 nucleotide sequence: TGTGCAAGTCGTTATATCGACTGCGAAGCGGGGGACACAGATACGCAGTATTTT. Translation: CASRYIDCEAGDTDTQYF.

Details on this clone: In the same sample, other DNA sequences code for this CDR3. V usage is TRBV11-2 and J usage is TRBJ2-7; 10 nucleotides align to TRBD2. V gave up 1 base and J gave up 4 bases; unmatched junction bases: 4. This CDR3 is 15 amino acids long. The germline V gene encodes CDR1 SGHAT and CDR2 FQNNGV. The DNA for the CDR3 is TGTGCCAGCAGCTTAGTACGGACTAGCGGATACGAGCAGTACTTC. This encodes CASSLVRTSGYEQYF.

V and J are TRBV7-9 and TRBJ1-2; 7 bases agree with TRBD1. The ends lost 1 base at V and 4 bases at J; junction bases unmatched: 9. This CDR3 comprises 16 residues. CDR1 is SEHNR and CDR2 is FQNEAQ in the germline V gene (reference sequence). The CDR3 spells CASSLVGTAYSYGYTF. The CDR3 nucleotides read TGTGCCAGCAGCTTAGTCGGGACAGCCTATTCCTATGGCTACACCTTC. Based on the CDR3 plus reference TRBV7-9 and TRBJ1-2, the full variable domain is DTGVSQNPRHKITKRGQNVTFRCDPISEHNRLYWYRQTLGQGPEFLTYFQNEAQLEKSRLLSDRFSAERPKGSFSTLEIQRTEQGDSAMYLCASSLVGTAYSYGYTFGSGTRLTVV.

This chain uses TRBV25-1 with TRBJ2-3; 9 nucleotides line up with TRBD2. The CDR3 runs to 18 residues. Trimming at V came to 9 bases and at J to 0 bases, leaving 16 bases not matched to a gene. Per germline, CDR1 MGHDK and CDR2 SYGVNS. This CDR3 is CARPLPGLAMNSTDTQYF. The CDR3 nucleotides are TGTGCCAGACCCCTCCCGGGACTAGCCATGAATAGCACAGATACGCAGTATTTT.

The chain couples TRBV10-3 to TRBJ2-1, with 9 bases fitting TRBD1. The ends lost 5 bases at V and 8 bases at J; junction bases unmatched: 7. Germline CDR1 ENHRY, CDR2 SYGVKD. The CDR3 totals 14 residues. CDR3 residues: CAISTRTGEDEQFF. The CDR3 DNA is TGTGCCATCAGTACCCGGACAGGGGAAGATGAGCAGTTCTTC.

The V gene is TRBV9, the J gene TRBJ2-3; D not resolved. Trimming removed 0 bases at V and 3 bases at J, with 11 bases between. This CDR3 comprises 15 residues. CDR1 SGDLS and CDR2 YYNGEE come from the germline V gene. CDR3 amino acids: CASSVATSLTDTQYF. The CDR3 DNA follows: TGTGCCAGCAGCGTAGCAACGAGTCTGACAGATACGCAGTATTTT.

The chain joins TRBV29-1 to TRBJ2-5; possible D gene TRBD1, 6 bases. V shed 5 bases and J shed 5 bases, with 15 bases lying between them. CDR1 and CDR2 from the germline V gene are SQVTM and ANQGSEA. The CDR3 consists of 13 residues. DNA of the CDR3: TGCAGCGTTCAACAGGGATCAAGGGAGACCCAGTACTTC. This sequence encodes CSVQQGSRETQYF. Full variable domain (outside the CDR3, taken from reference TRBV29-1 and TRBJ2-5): SAVISQKPSRDICQRGTSLTIQCQVDSQVTMMFWYRQQPGQSLTLIATANQGSEATYESGFVIDKFPISRPNLTFSTLTVSNMSPEDSSIYLCSVQQGSRETQYFGPGTRLLVL.

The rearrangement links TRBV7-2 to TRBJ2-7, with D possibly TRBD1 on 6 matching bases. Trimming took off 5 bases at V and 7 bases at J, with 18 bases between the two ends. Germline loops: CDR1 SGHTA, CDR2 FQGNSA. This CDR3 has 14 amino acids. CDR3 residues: CASSINQGFGEQYF. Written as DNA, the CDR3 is TGTGCCAGCAGCATAAATCAGGGGTTCGGTGAGCAGTACTTC.

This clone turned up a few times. The CDR3 region has the DNA TGTGCCAGCAGCTTAGCGGAGACTGAAGAGACCCAGTACTTC. Translated, it gives CASSLAETEETQYF. The chain uses TRBV7-8 and TRBJ2-5, with D uncertain. The ends were cut back, 0 bases at V and 3 bases at J, with 8 bases in the middle. This CDR3 has 14 amino acids. Germline CDR1 SGHVS, CDR2 FQNEAQ. Looking up the rest from reference TRBV7-8 and TRBJ2-5 gives the full variable domain: GAGVSQSPRYKVAKRGQDVALRCDPISGHVSLFWYQQALGQGPEFLTYFQNEAQLDKSGLPSDRFFAERPEGSVSTLKIQRTQQEDSAVYLCASSLAETEETQYFGPGTRLLVL.

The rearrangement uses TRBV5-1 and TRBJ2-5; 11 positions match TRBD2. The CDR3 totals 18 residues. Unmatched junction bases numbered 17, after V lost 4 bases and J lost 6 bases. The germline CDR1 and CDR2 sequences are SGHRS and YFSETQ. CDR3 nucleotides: TGCGCCAGCAGCGATGACCCTCAGGGTAGCGGGGGGGGGAAGACCCAGTACTTC. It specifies CASSDDPQGSGGGKTQYF.

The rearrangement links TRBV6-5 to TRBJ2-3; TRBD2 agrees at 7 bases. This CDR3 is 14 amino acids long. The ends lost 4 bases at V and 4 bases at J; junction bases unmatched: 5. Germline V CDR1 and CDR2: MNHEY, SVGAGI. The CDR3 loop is CASSSRGSPDTQYF. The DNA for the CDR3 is TGTGCCAGCAGTTCCCGCGGGAGCCCAGATACGCAGTATTTT.

The CDR3 protein is CASSQLAGGETQYF. The CDR3 region has the DNA TGTGCCAGCAGCCAACTAGCGGGAGGAGAGACCCAGTACTTC. The rearrangement uses TRBV7-6 and TRBJ2-5; TRBD2 aligns across 12 bases. This CDR3 region has 14 residues. Germline V gene sequence: CDR1 SGHVS, CDR2 FNYEAQ. V gave up 5 bases and J gave up 4 bases; unmatched junction bases: 2.

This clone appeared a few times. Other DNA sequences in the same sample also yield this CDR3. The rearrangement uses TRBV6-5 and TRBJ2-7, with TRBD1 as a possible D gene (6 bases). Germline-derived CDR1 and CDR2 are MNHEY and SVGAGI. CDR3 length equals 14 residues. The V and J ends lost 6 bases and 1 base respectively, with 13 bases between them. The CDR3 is CASSRGGISYEQYF. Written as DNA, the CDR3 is TGTGCCAGCAGCCGAGGGGGAATTTCCTACGAGCAGTACTTC.

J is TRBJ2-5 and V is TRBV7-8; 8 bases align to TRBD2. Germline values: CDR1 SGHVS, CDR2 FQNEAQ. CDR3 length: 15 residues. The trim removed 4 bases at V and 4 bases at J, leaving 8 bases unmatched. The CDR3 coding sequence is TGTGCCAGCAGCTCTAATAGCGGGGAGGGAGAGACCCAGTACTTC. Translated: CASSSNSGEGETQYF. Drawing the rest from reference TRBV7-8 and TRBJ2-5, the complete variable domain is GAGVSQSPRYKVAKRGQDVALRCDPISGHVSLFWYQQALGQGPEFLTYFQNEAQLDKSGLPSDRFFAERPEGSVSTLKIQRTQQEDSAVYLCASSSNSGEGETQYFGPGTRLLVL.

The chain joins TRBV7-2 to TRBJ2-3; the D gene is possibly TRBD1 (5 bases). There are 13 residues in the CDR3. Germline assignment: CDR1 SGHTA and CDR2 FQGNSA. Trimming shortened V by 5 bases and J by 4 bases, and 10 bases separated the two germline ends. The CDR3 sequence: CASSPTRADTQYF. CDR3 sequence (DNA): TGTGCCAGCAGCCCAACCAGGGCAGATACGCAGTATTTT.

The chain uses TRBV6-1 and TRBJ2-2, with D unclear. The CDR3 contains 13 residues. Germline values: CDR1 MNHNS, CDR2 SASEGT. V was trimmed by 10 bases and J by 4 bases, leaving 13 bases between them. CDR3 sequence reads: CAIFLTGTGELFF. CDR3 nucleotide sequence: TGTGCCATCTTTTTAACCGGCACCGGGGAGCTGTTTTTT.

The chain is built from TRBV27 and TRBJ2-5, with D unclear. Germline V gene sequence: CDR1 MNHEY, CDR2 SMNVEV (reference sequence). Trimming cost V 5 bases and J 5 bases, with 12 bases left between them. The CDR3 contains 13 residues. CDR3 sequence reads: CASSAQPRETQYF. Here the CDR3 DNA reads TGTGCCAGCAGTGCCCAACCGAGGGAGACCCAGTACTTC.